This TCR beta chain was retrieved from a study of T cell responses to AZD1222 COVID-19 vaccine. There are 15 residues in the CDR3. V gave up 3 bases and J gave up 7 bases, with 19 bases separating them. The germline gives CDR1 KGHSH, CDR2 LQKENI. TCRdb's copy holds only in-frame clones and misses some; the assay was immunoSEQ multiplex PCR. The sample has around 70,000 clones; less than 85% are singletons. The specimen comprised peripheral blood, sampled on day 0 of MenACWY control vaccination. The V call is TRBV18, the J call TRBJ2-7, with D possibly TRBD1 on 6 matching bases. The receptor's source is an adult in good health. The chain's CDR3 is CASSPAEAPDREQYF. In nucleotides, the CDR3 is TGTGCCAGCTCACCTGCCGAAGCCCCAGACAGGGAGCAGTACTTC.